Shown below are 13 T cell receptor beta chains from a single sample sequenced in a study of blood T cells in healthy people across ages. Primers used in a second PCR of roughly 6 to 12 cycles were a sample-barcoded 5' primer and a J-beta primer mix. TCRdb used MiXCR to reprocess the 5' RACE reads, holding one entry per CDR3 protein. The data contain 1.5 million to 2 million distinct CDR3 sequences, roughly 30% of them seen just once; the ten biggest clones take up more than 6%. The material sequenced was blood. All receptors come from a woman in her 30s in good health.

In its sample, this clonotype was seen a few times. V and J are TRBV12-3 or TRBV12-4 and TRBJ2-1; D gene unclear. The CDR3 spans 14 residues. Trimming shortened V by 5 bases and J by 4 bases, and 12 bases separated the two germline ends. The CDR3 sequence is CASSNRPPYNEQFF. CDR3 nucleotides: TGTGCCAGCAGTAACCGTCCCCCGTACAATGAGCAGTTCTTC.

This clonotype was counted many times. The V and J genes are TRBV27 and TRBJ2-1; maybe TRBD1 (5 bases). This CDR3 spans 15 amino acids. Germline V gives CDR1 MNHEY, CDR2 SMNVEV (reference sequence). Between the trimmed V and J ends, which lost 5 bases and 3 bases, there was a span of 14 bases. The CDR3 is CASSTQGTLYNEQFF. CDR3 coding DNA: TGTGCCAGCAGTACCCAGGGTACCCTCTACAATGAGCAGTTCTTC.

This clonotype showed up just a few times. V and J are TRBV5-5 and TRBJ2-1, with TRBD2 as a possible D gene (6 bases). Per the germline V gene, CDR1 is SGHKS and CDR2 is YYEKEE (reference sequence). There are 15 residues in the CDR3. V lost 1 base, J lost 6 bases, and 14 bases lay in between. CDR3 sequence reads: CASSLYSLGGNEQFF. The CDR3 DNA reads as TGTGCCAGCAGCTTGTACTCTCTCGGGGGCAATGAGCAGTTCTTC.

The chain is built from TRBV5-1 and TRBJ1-2, with 9 bases identical to TRBD1. Trimming removed 3 bases from V and 4 bases from J; junction bases left unmatched: 4. The germline V gene encodes CDR1 SGHRS and CDR2 YFSETQ. The CDR3 totals 14 residues. The chain's CDR3 is CASSWDRDPYGYTF. CDR3 sequence (DNA): TGCGCCAGCAGCTGGGACAGGGATCCCTATGGCTACACCTTC.

This clonotype was seen only a few times. This sequence joins TRBV25-1 and TRBJ2-7; 7 bases are a match to TRBD1. The CDR3 spans 14 residues. The germline gives CDR1 MGHDK, CDR2 SYGVNS. V was clipped by 7 bases and J by 2 bases; unmatched bases: 8. Here the CDR3 reads CASTKGAIPYEQYF. The CDR3 bases are TGTGCCAGCACCAAGGGGGCTATACCCTACGAGCAGTACTTC.

The chain couples TRBV20-1 to TRBJ2-1; D might be TRBD1 or TRBD2, each matching 5 bases. Germline CDR1 is DFQATT and CDR2 is SNEGSKA (reference sequence). The CDR3 extends over 16 amino acids. Trimming took 1 base from V and 3 from J, leaving 16 bases between them. CDR3 nucleotides: TGCAGTGCTAGAGTTTTTACCGCAGGGAGCTACAATGAGCAGTTCTTC. This codes for CSARVFTAGSYNEQFF.

This clonotype came up a few times. This chain uses TRBV6-5 with TRBJ2-2; 9 positions match TRBD1. The V segment lost 6 bases and the J segment 5 bases; nucleotides outside the gene matches: 4. The V gene's germline CDR1 is MNHEY and CDR2 SVGAGI. This CDR3 has 14 amino acids. The CDR3, as DNA: TGTGCCAGCAGGAGGACAGGGGCAACCGGGGAGCTGTTTTTT. It translates to CASRRTGATGELFF.

This clonotype has a count of ten or more. The junction shows a germline mismatch at one end, possibly a read error. The J gene is TRBJ2-7, the V gene TRBV6-6; 12 bases match TRBD2. The CDR3 contains 15 residues. Per germline, CDR1 MNHNY and CDR2 SVGAGI (reference sequence). CDR3: CASSYSTSGRYGQYF. CDR3 DNA: TGTGCCAGCAGTTATTCCACTAGCGGGAGGTACGGGCAGTACTTC.

This clonotype has a handful of counts. The V call is TRBV7-9, the J call TRBJ1-1, with D maybe TRBD1 (6 bases). Trimming cost V 6 bases and J 7 bases, with 12 bases left between them. This CDR3 contains 12 residues. In germline, CDR1 is SEHNR, CDR2 FQNEAQ (reference sequence). CDR3 region: CASRAGTREAFF. In DNA, the CDR3 is TGTGCCAGCAGGGCAGGGACACGTGAAGCTTTCTTT.

This sequence joins TRBV3-1 and TRBJ1-1; the D gene is possibly TRBD1 (5 bases). With 2 bases removed from V and 4 bases from J, the gap between germline ends came to 11 bases. This CDR3 is built from 14 residues. CDR1 and CDR2 (germline): LGHDT, YNNKEL (reference sequence). The CDR3 nucleotides are TGTGCCAGCAGCCAATTAGGGGTCGGCACTGAAGCTTTCTTT. It translates to CASSQLGVGTEAFF.

This clonotype has at least ten counts. V gene TRBV20-1 combines with J gene TRBJ1-2; D is possibly TRBD1 (6 bases). Between the trimmed V and J ends, which lost 1 base and 1 base, there was a span of 10 bases. The CDR3 has 14 amino acids. From germline, CDR1 is DFQATT and CDR2 SNEGSKA (reference sequence). The CDR3 spells CSARVGTLNYGYTF. The CDR3 DNA is TGCAGTGCTAGAGTCGGGACACTTAACTATGGCTACACCTTC.

On this clonotype itself: With only one base between it and a far larger clone, this is likely a read error. V usage is TRBV5-6 and J usage is TRBJ2-7; no reliable D call. In germline, CDR1 is SGHDT, CDR2 YYEEEE. There are 13 residues in the CDR3. CDR3 protein: CASSFDGPYQQYF. The CDR3 DNA sequence: TGTGCCAGCAGCTTCGACGGACCCTACCAGCAGTACTTC.

The chain couples TRBV6-5 to TRBJ2-7; the match to TRBD2 covers 11 bases. This CDR3 is 16 amino acids long. Trimming removed 7 bases from V and 1 base from J; junction bases left unmatched: 9. Germline values: CDR1 MNHEY, CDR2 SVGAGI. The DNA of the CDR3 is TGTGCCAGCAACCGGCGGGGACTAGCGGATTCCTACGAGCAGTACTTC. As protein: CASNRRGLADSYEQYF.